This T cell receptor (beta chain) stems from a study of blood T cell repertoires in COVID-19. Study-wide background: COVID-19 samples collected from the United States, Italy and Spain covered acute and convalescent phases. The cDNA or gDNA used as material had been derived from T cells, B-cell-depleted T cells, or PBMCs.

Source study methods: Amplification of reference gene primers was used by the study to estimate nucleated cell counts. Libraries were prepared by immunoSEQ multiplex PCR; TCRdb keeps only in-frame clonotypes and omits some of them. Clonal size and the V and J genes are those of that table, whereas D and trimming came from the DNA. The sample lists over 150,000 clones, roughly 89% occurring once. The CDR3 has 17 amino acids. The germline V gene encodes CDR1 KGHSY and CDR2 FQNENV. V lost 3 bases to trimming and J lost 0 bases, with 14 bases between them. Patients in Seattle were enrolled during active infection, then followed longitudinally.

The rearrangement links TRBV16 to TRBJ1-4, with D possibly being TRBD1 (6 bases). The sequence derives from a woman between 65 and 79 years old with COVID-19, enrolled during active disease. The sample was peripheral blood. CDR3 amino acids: CASSQPRTAATNEKLFF. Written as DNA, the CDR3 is TGTGCCAGCAGCCAGCCGAGGACAGCCGCAACTAATGAAAAACTGTTTTTT.